A selection of T cell receptor beta chains follows, all from one sample in a study of T-cell memory formation after mild COVID-19. TCRdb used MiXCR to reprocess the 5' RACE reads, holding one entry per CDR3 protein. The data show about 470,000 distinct CDR3 sequences, approximately 25% seen once. The material sequenced was PBMCs or a T cell subset sorted from them (not recorded which). The receptors originated from an adult woman who had mild COVID-19 (a few samples of this study predate the infection). Cell type and time point are not known. Each CDR3 is given with its conserved first and last residue. Fields, in order: clone size, D gene, V gene, J gene, CDR3 protein, CDR3 DNA. The D gene is left open where the match is weak. Some rows mark clone size as missing; the rest say once, few, many or name a class of expanded clone.

>.|TRBD1|TRBV6-1|TRBJ1-5
CASRRTGDRNQPQHF
TGTGCCAGCAGGAGGACAGGGGATAGGAATCAGCCCCAGCATTTT
>.|TRBD1|TRBV3-1|TRBJ1-5
CASSPRTGGNQPQHF
TGTGCCAGCAGCCCGCGGACAGGGGGTAATCAGCCCCAGCATTTT
>many|TRBD2|TRBV4-2|TRBJ2-3
CASSQGLAGGPADTQYF
TGTGCCAGCAGCCAGGGACTAGCGGGAGGGCCGGCAGATACGCAGTATTTT
>many|.|TRBV7-9|TRBJ2-2
CASSNPSANTGELFF
TGTGCCAGCAGCAACCCTAGCGCTAACACCGGGGAGCTGTTTTTT
>.|.|TRBV7-9|TRBJ1-2
CASSPGDRPPSYGYTF
TGTGCCAGCAGCCCGGGTGATAGGCCTCCTTCCTATGGCTACACCTTC
>few|TRBD1|TRBV7-9|TRBJ1-2
CASSLKGVGQGIYGYTF
TGTGCCAGCAGCTTGAAGGGCGTCGGACAGGGGATTTATGGCTACACCTTC
>.|TRBD2|TRBV9|TRBJ2-7
CASSVDWRTSGTEQYF
TGTGCCAGCAGCGTAGATTGGAGGACTAGCGGGACCGAGCAGTACTTC
>few|.|TRBV12-3/TRBV12-4|TRBJ1-1
CASTSVAGSTEAFF
TGTGCCAGCACCTCAGTTGCAGGGTCCACTGAAGCTTTCTTT
>.|.|TRBV7-9|TRBJ1-5
CASSLAAPAGGHGPQHF
TGTGCCAGCAGCTTAGCCGCCCCCGCGGGGGGTCATGGACCCCAGCATTTT
>.|TRBD2|TRBV7-2|TRBJ2-7
CASSPWETSGNYEQYF
TGTGCCAGCAGCCCGTGGGAGACTAGCGGGAACTACGAGCAGTACTTC
>many|.|TRBV4-3|TRBJ2-3
CASSQAGDRTDTQYF
TGCGCCAGCAGCCAAGCCGGGGACCGCACAGATACGCAGTATTTT
>.|.|TRBV12-3/TRBV12-4|TRBJ2-1
CASSLLEGDEQFF
TGTGCCAGCAGTTTACTGGAGGGGGACGAGCAGTTCTTC
>few|.|TRBV3-1|TRBJ2-2
CASSPAVRTGELFF
TGTGCCAGCAGCCCGGCCGTGCGCACCGGGGAGCTGTTTTTT
>few|TRBD2|TRBV12-3/TRBV12-4|TRBJ2-7
CASSRLAGLYEQYF
TGTGCCAGCAGTCGACTAGCGGGCCTATATGAGCAGTACTTC
>.|.|TRBV5-1|TRBJ2-5
CASSLGAGAQETQYF
TGCGCCAGCAGCTTGGGAGCGGGCGCCCAAGAGACCCAGTACTTC
>.|.|TRBV19|TRBJ1-2
CASGRASSNYGYTF
TGTGCCAGTGGCCGGGCCAGCTCCAACTATGGCTACACCTTC
>few|.|TRBV2|TRBJ1-2
CASSVEESSTVNYGYTF
TGTGCCAGCAGTGTGGAGGAATCTTCAACCGTTAACTATGGCTACACCTTC
>.|TRBD1|TRBV6-2/TRBV6-3|TRBJ2-1
CASSYPGQGRNEQFF
TGTGCCAGCAGTTATCCGGGACAGGGGCGCAATGAGCAGTTCTTC
>few|TRBD2|TRBV10-3|TRBJ2-7
CAGGGDYEQYF
TGTGCCGGCGGGGGGGACTACGAGCAGTACTTC
>few|TRBD1|TRBV7-9|TRBJ2-3
CASSSLGTASTDTQYF
TGTGCCAGCAGTTCTCTGGGGACAGCAAGCACAGATACGCAGTATTTT
>.|.|TRBV1|TRBJ1-2
CTSSQLSNYGYTF
TGCACCAGCAGCCAACTGTCTAACTATGGCTACACCTTC
>many|.|TRBV7-8|TRBJ2-3
CASSPGGTDTQYF
TGTGCCAGCTCACCTGGAGGCACAGATACGCAGTATTTT
>.|.|TRBV6-4|TRBJ1-1
CASSDSEGTEAFF
TGTGCCAGCAGTGACTCGGAGGGGACTGAAGCTTTCTTT
>.|.|TRBV14|TRBJ1-1
CASSQDLGVLNTEAFF
TGTGCCAGCAGCCAAGATCTAGGTGTTTTGAACACTGAAGCTTTCTTT
>.|.|TRBV7-9|TRBJ2-6
CASSPLTELSGANVLTF
TGTGCCAGCAGCCCCCTGACAGAGCTCTCTGGGGCCAACGTCCTGACTTTC
>.|.|TRBV9|TRBJ2-5
CASSVSGARETQYF
TGTGCCAGCAGCGTAAGTGGGGCACGAGAGACCCAGTACTTC
>many|TRBD1|TRBV5-1|TRBJ2-5
CASSPSGGVRKETQYF
TGCGCCAGCAGCCCGTCAGGGGGCGTAAGGAAAGAGACCCAGTACTTC
>.|.|TRBV7-6|TRBJ2-2
CASSLSIGPSSGELFF
TGTGCCAGCAGCTTATCTATAGGGCCTTCCTCCGGGGAGCTGTTTTTT
>many|TRBD2|TRBV12-3/TRBV12-4|TRBJ2-1
CASSLGTSGGVAYNEQFF
TGTGCCAGCAGTTTAGGGACTAGCGGGGGGGTAGCCTACAATGAGCAGTTCTTC
>.|.|TRBV4-1|TRBJ1-2
CASSPLPQGKSYGYTF
TGCGCCAGCAGCCCACTCCCCCAGGGAAAGAGCTATGGCTACACCTTC
>.|.|TRBV10-1|TRBJ1-6
CANEGDSPLHF
TGCGCCAACGAGGGCGATTCACCCCTCCACTTT
>few|TRBD2|TRBV6-1|TRBJ2-2
CASRGLAGPTWAGELFF
TGTGCCAGCAGAGGACTAGCGGGCCCGACTTGGGCCGGGGAGCTGTTTTTT
>few|TRBD1|TRBV30|TRBJ1-4
CAWSVRGEKLFF
TGTGCCTGGAGTGTCAGGGGGGAAAAACTGTTTTTT
>.|.|TRBV7-9|TRBJ2-7
CASSLAPGHGFYEQYF
TGTGCCAGCAGCTTAGCACCGGGACACGGGTTCTACGAGCAGTACTTC
>once|.|TRBV12-5|TRBJ2-7
CASGQDRRSYEQYF
TGTGCTAGTGGTCAGGACCGCCGCTCCTACGAGCAGTACTTC
>.|TRBD2|TRBV7-3|TRBJ2-1
CASSLGPGGGNEQFF
TGTGCCAGCAGCTTAGGTCCGGGAGGTGGTAATGAGCAGTTCTTC